This TCR beta chain came from a study of memory CD4+ T cells and cytomegalovirus serostatus. On the study more broadly: Of the healthy Belgian adults, 8 to 10 were CMV seropositive and 20 to 25 seronegative. Study-wide results and caveats: CMV serostatus prediction reached median AUC around 0.95, or 0.9 with US-trained model. Suggested: most of the CMV-linked TCR signature lies in CD4+ memory cells.

About this clone: The antigen is unknown.

Original analysis: Out-of-frame sequences were removed, leaving 2 million or so distinct TCRbeta sequences. Profiled with immunoSEQ multiplex PCR; TCRdb holds only in-frame clones, not every one. The V and J calls and clone size are taken from that table; D and trimming were inferred from the DNA. The table has tens of thousands of clones, about three quarters seen once. The CDR3 contains 15 residues. Per the germline V gene, CDR1 is LNHDA and CDR2 is SQIVND (reference sequence). Unmatched junction bases numbered 7, after V lost 3 bases and J lost 3 bases. The sort gate was single viable CD3+CD4+CD8-CD45RO+ cells for memory CD4+ T cells.

The sample consisted of memory CD4+ T cells from blood. J is TRBJ2-7 and V is TRBV19; the match to TRBD1 covers 8 bases. The receptor comes from an adult in good health and CMV-seropositive. The CDR3 DNA reads as TGTGCCAGTAGTATTGGACAGGGCCTTTACTACGAGCAGTACTTC. The encoded protein is CASSIGQGLYYEQYF. Combining the CDR3 with reference TRBV19 and TRBJ2-7 gives the whole variable domain DGGITQSPKYLFRKEGQNVTLSCEQNLNHDAMYWYRQDPGQGLRLIYYSQIVNDFQKGDIAEGYSVSREKKESFPLTVTSAQKNPTAFYLCASSIGQGLYYEQYFGPGTRLTVT.